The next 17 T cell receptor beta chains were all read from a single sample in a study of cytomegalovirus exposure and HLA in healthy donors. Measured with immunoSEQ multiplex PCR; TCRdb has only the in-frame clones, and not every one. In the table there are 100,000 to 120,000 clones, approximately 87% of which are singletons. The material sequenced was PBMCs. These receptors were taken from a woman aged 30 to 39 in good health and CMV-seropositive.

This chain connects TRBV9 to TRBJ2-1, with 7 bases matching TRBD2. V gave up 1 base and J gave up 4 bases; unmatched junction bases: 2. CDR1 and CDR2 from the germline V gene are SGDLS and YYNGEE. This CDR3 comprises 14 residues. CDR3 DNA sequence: TGTGCCAGCAGCGTATCTAGCGGATACAATGAGCAGTTCTTC. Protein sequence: CASSVSSGYNEQFF.

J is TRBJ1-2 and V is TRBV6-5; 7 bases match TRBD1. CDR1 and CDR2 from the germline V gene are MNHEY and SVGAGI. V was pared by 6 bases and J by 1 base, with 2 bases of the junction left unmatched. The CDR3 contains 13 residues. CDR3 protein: CASRTGLNYGYTF. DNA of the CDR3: TGTGCCAGCAGGACAGGGCTTAACTATGGCTACACCTTC.

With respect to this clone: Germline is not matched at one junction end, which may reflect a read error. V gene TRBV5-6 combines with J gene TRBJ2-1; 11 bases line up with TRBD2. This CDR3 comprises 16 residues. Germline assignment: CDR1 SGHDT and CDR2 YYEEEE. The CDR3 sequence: CASSTATSGNYNKQFF. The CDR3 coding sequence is TGTGCCAGCAGCACCGCGACTAGCGGGAACTACAATAAGCAGTTCTTC. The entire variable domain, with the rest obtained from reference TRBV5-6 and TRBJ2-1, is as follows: DAGVTQSPTHLIKTRGQQVTLRCSPKSGHDTVSWYQQALGQGPQFIFQYYEEEERQRGNFPDRFSGHQFPNYSSELNVNALLLGDSALYLCASSTATSGNYNKQFFGPGTRLTVL.

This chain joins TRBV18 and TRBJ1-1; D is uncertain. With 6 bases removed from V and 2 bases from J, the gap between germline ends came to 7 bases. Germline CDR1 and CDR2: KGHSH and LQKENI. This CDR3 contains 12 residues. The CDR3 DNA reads TGTGCCAGCTCCAACGGTAACACTGAAGCTTTCTTT. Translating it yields CASSNGNTEAFF.

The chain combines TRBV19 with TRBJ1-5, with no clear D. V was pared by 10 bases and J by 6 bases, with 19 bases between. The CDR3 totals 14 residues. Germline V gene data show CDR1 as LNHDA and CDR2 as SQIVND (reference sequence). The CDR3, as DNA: TGTGCCACCACGCAATCGGGGATTGTTCAGCCCCAGCATTTT. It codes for CATTQSGIVQPQHF.

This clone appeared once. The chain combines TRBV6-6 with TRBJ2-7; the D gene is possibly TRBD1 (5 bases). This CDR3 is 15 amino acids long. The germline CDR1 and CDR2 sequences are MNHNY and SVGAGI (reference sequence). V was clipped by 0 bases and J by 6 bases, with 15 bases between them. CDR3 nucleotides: TGTGCCAGCAGTTACTCGGCAGATACAGGCTCCGAGCAGTACTTC. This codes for CASSYSADTGSEQYF.

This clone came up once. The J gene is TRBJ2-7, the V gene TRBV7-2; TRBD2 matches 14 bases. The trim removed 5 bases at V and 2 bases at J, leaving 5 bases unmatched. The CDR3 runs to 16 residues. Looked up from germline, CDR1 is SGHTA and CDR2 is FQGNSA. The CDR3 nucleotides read TGTGCCAGCAGCAAGGGACTAGCGGGAGCCGCCTACGAGCAGTACTTC. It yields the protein CASSKGLAGAAYEQYF.

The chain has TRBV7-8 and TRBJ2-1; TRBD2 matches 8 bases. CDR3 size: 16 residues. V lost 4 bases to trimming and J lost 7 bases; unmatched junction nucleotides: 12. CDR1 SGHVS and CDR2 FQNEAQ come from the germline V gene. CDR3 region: CASSSRGTSSLNEQFF. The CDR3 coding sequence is TGTGCCAGCAGCTCCCGAGGGACTAGTAGTCTAAATGAGCAGTTCTTC.

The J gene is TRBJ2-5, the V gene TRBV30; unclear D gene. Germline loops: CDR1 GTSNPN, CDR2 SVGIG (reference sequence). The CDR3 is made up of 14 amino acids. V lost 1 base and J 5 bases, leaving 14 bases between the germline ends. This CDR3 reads CAWSASAVSETQYF. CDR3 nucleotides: TGTGCCTGGAGTGCTTCCGCGGTATCGGAGACCCAGTACTTC. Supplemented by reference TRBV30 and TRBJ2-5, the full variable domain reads SQTIHQWPATLVQPVGSPLSLECTVEGTSNPNLYWYRQAAGRGLQLLFYSVGIGQISSEVPQNLSASRPQDRQFILSSKKLLLSDSGFYLCAWSASAVSETQYFGPGTRLLVL.

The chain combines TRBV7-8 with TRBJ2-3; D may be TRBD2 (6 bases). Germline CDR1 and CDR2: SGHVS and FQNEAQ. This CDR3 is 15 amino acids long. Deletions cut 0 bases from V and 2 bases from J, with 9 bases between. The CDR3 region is CASSLAGGYTDTQYF. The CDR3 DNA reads TGTGCCAGCAGCTTAGCGGGGGGATACACAGATACGCAGTATTTT.

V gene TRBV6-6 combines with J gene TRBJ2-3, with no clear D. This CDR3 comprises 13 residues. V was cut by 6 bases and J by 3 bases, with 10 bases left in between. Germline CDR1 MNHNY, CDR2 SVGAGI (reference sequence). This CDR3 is CASRTPITDTQYF. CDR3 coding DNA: TGTGCCAGCAGGACACCTATTACAGATACGCAGTATTTT.

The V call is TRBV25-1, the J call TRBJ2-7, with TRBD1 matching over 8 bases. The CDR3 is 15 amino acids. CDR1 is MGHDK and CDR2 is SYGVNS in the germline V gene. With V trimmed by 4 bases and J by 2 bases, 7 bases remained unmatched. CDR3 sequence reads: CASSGLQGDTYEQYF. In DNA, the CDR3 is TGTGCCAGCAGTGGACTACAGGGGGACACCTACGAGCAGTACTTC.

As DNA, the CDR3 is TGTGCCAGCAGAGGAGGTGCTTTGATGACTTATCATTTT. It codes for CASRGGALMTYHF. This chain joins TRBV2 and TRBJ1-5, with D unresolved. There are 13 residues in the CDR3. CDR1 SNHLY and CDR2 FYNNEI come from the germline V gene. Trimming took off 6 bases at V and 16 bases at J, with 22 bases between the two ends.

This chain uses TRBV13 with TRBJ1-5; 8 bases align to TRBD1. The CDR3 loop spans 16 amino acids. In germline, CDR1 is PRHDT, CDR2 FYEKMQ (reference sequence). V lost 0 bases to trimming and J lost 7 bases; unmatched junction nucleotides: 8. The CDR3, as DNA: TGTGCCAGCAGCTTAGGCCCCACAGGGGGAAGGCAGCCCCAGCATTTT. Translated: CASSLGPTGGRQPQHF. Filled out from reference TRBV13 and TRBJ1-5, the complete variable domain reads AAGVIQSPRHLIKEKRETATLKCYPIPRHDTVYWYQQGPGQDPQFLISFYEKMQSDKGSIPDRFSAQQFSDYHSELNMSSLELGDSALYFCASSLGPTGGRQPQHFGDGTRLSIL.

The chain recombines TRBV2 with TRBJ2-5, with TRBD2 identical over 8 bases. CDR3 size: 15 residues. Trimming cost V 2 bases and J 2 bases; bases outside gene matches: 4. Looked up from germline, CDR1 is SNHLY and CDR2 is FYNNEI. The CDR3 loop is CASSETRGEQETQYF. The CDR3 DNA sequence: TGTGCCAGCAGTGAAACGCGGGGGGAACAAGAGACCCAGTACTTC.

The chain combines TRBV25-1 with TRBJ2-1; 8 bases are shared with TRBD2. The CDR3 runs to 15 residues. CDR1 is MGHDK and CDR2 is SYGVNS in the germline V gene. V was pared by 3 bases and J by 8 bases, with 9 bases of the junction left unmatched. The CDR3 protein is CASSDVSGGLDEQFF. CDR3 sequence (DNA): TGTGCCAGCAGTGACGTCAGCGGGGGACTGGATGAGCAGTTCTTC.

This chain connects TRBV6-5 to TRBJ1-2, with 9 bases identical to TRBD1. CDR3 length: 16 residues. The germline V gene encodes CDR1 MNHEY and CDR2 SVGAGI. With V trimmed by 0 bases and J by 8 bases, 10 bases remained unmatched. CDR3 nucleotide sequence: TGTGCCAGCAGTTACTCGGGCCGCACAGGGGGCGGAGGCTACACCTTC. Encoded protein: CASSYSGRTGGGGYTF.